Shown below are 24 T cell receptor beta chains from a single sample sequenced in a study of CD4 T cells in relation to SARS-CoV-2 and coronaviruses. The antigens for these receptors are not known. Profiling relied on immunoSEQ multiplex PCR, and the TCRdb table lists in-frame clones only, not all of them. The repertoire includes roughly 30,000 clones, about 80% of them detected once, and roughly 25% sits in the top ten. CD4+ T cells from unexposed donors were obtained before the COVID-19 pandemic (2011-2018). The cells were cultured for under 13 days before CD4+ T cells were isolated. The sequencing sample was made of CD4+ T cells from PBMCs, cultured in vitro. The receptors here all came from a human donor in good health.

The rearrangement links TRBV5-6 to TRBJ1-2; the D is unclear. The CDR3 is 15 residues long. CDR1 and CDR2 from the germline V gene are SGHDT and YYEEEE. V gave up 3 bases and J gave up 8 bases, with 20 bases separating them. The CDR3, as DNA: TGTGCCAGCAGCTATTTCACCTATGGATCAGTAGGCTACACCTTC. Its protein is CASSYFTYGSVGYTF.

The CDR3 bases are TGCGCCAGCAGCTTGGTGGGGCAGAGGGCCAACGAGCAGTACTTC. Amino acids: CASSLVGQRANEQYF. The V gene is TRBV5-1, the J gene TRBJ2-7, with D tentatively TRBD1 or TRBD2 (5 bases each). V gave up 0 bases and J gave up 5 bases, with 15 bases separating them. CDR1 and CDR2 from the germline V gene are SGHRS and YFSETQ. This CDR3 is 15 amino acids long. Full variable domain (rest looked up from reference TRBV5-1 and TRBJ2-7): KAGVTQTPRYLIKTRGQQVTLSCSPISGHRSVSWYQQTPGQGLQFLFEYFSETQRNKGNFPGRFSGRQFSNSRSEMNVSTLELGDSALYLCASSLVGQRANEQYFGPGTRLTVT.

This chain joins TRBV10-2 and TRBJ2-2, with D maybe TRBD2 (5 bases). Germline CDR1 and CDR2: WSHSY and SAAADI. The CDR3 consists of 13 residues. The V and J ends lost 6 bases and 6 bases respectively, with 11 bases between them. CDR3 bases: TGCGCCAGCAGCGCGGCGGACTCCGGGGAGCTGTTTTTT. Protein sequence: CASSAADSGELFF.

The chain carries TRBV6-6 and TRBJ1-5; tentatively, D is TRBD1 (5 bases). V was cut by 2 bases and J by 4 bases, with 12 bases left in between. CDR3 length: 15 amino acids. The germline V gene has CDR1 MNHNY and CDR2 SVGAGI (reference sequence). The CDR3 nucleotides read TGTGCCAGCAGTTACAACGGGGGTAGTAATCAGCCCCAGCATTTT. This codes for CASSYNGGSNQPQHF.

The chain is built from TRBV30 and TRBJ2-3, with a weak D call TRBD1 (6 bases). Germline CDR1 GTSNPN, CDR2 SVGIG (reference sequence). Trimming removed 2 bases at V and 4 bases at J, with 16 bases between. This CDR3 is 15 amino acids long. CDR3 region: CAWSPHQGSSDTQYF. Here the CDR3 DNA reads TGTGCCTGGAGTCCGCATCAGGGGTCGTCAGATACGCAGTATTTT.

CDR3 DNA: TGCAGCGTTGTTGTAGGTGTGAACACTGAAGCTTTCTTT. Translation gives CSVVVGVNTEAFF. This chain joins TRBV29-1 and TRBJ1-1; D is unclear. CDR1 and CDR2 from the germline V gene are SQVTM and ANQGSEA. This CDR3 region has 13 residues. Trimming stripped 4 bases from V and 0 bases from J, with 9 bases between.

The chain joins TRBV5-8 to TRBJ2-7, with 10 bases identical to TRBD1. With V trimmed by 3 bases and J by 6 bases, 6 bases remained unmatched. Germline CDR1 is SGHTS and CDR2 is YDEGEE. The CDR3 loop spans 14 amino acids. CDR3 in DNA: TGTGCCAGCAGCTGGGACAGGGGTTTTATCGAGCAGTACTTC. It is translated as CASSWDRGFIEQYF.

The V and J genes are TRBV5-6 and TRBJ2-5; D is ambiguous. The length of the CDR3 is 14 residues. In germline, CDR1 is SGHDT, CDR2 YYEEEE. Trimming left V 0 bases short and J 1 base short, with 7 bases between. The CDR3 loop is CASSLALFQETQYF. CDR3 bases: TGTGCCAGCAGCTTGGCCCTCTTCCAAGAGACCCAGTACTTC.

The J gene is TRBJ2-7, the V gene TRBV5-1; maybe TRBD1 (5 bases). CDR3 size: 13 residues. Germline lookup yields CDR1 SGHRS and CDR2 YFSETQ. Trimming pared 0 bases from V and 6 bases from J, leaving 10 bases between. CDR3 nucleotide sequence: TGCGCCAGCAGCTTGGCCCAGGGCTCCGAGCAGTACTTC. The encoded protein is CASSLAQGSEQYF.

The V and J genes are TRBV7-2 and TRBJ2-1; 9 bases agree with TRBD2. J gave up 5 bases and V 4 bases, and 6 bases lay outside the gene matches. The CDR3 loop spans 15 amino acids. CDR1 and CDR2 (germline): SGHTA, FQGNSA. The CDR3 protein is CASSWSAGGNNEQFF. The CDR3 bases are TGTGCCAGCAGCTGGTCAGCGGGGGGCAACAATGAGCAGTTCTTC.

This clone has more than one count but fewer than ten. The genes are TRBV2 and TRBJ2-1, with D tentatively TRBD1 or TRBD2 (6 bases each). V gave up 5 bases and J gave up 2 bases, with 16 bases separating them. The CDR3 is 16 amino acids. Germline V CDR1 and CDR2: SNHLY, FYNNEI. The CDR3: CASSLSAGHTYNEQFF. As DNA, the CDR3 is TGTGCCAGCAGTTTGTCGGCGGGACACACCTACAATGAGCAGTTCTTC.

The V call is TRBV6-2 or TRBV6-3, the J call TRBJ2-3; 10 bases line up with TRBD2. Per germline, CDR1 MNHEY and CDR2 SVGEGT. The junction had 2 bases not matched to a gene; V was cut back by 0 bases and J by 2 bases. The CDR3 is 16 residues long. In DNA form, the CDR3 reads TGTGCCAGCAGTTACTCCAGCGGGAGGGCCACAGATACGCAGTATTTT. This translates into CASSYSSGRATDTQYF.

The chain is built from TRBV19 and TRBJ2-6, with 7 bases that match TRBD1. The germline CDR1 and CDR2 sequences are LNHDA and SQIVND (reference sequence). Unmatched junction bases numbered 7, after V lost 7 bases and J lost 1 base. CDR3 length: 16 residues. CDR3 coding DNA: TGTGCCAGTAAAGGGGGCTTGTTATCTGGGGCCAACGTCCTGACTTTC. Encoded protein: CASKGGLLSGANVLTF. Drawing the rest from reference TRBV19 and TRBJ2-6, the complete variable domain is DGGITQSPKYLFRKEGQNVTLSCEQNLNHDAMYWYRQDPGQGLRLIYYSQIVNDFQKGDIAEGYSVSREKKESFPLTVTSAQKNPTAFYLCASKGGLLSGANVLTFGAGSRLTVL.

The chain carries TRBV28 and TRBJ2-7; TRBD1 is a possible D gene (5 bases). CDR1 is MDHEN and CDR2 is SYDVKM in the germline V gene. The V end was cut by 5 bases, the J end by 0 bases, with 14 bases between. This CDR3 spans 15 amino acids. DNA of the CDR3: TGTGCCAGCAGTCCCCCACAGGAGAGCTCCTACGAGCAGTACTTC. This encodes CASSPPQESSYEQYF.

This clone was seen only a few times. The junction and the germline gene differ at one end; a read error may be behind it. V gene TRBV28 combines with J gene TRBJ1-2, with D possibly being TRBD1 (5 bases). Germline V gene lookup returns CDR1 MDHEN and CDR2 SYDVKM. The CDR3 length is 12 residues. CDR3 in amino acids: CASTQSGHLGAF. The DNA of the CDR3 is TGTGCCAGCACGCAATCAGGACACCTCGGTGCCTTC.

This chain uses TRBV5-1 with TRBJ2-1; 12 positions match TRBD2. The CDR3 covers 16 residues. From germline, CDR1 is SGHRS and CDR2 YFSETQ. V lost 2 bases to trimming and J lost 4 bases; unmatched junction nucleotides: 4. CDR3 bases: TGCGCCAGCAGCTTTGGACTAGCGGGATCTTACAATGAGCAGTTCTTC. Residues: CASSFGLAGSYNEQFF.

This clone was picked up a small number of times. The chain couples TRBV5-4 to TRBJ1-2, with D perhaps matching TRBD1 (5 bases). This CDR3 spans 12 amino acids. CDR1 is SGHNT and CDR2 is YYREEE in the germline V gene (reference sequence). Trimming removed 2 bases from V and 5 bases from J, with 7 bases in between. CDR3 in amino acids: CASSLTGYGYTF. The DNA of the CDR3 is TGTGCCAGCAGCTTAACAGGTTATGGCTACACCTTC.

The chain links TRBV5-1 to TRBJ2-3, with TRBD2 as a possible D gene (6 bases). With 4 bases removed from V and 0 bases from J, the gap between germline ends came to 12 bases. The germline V gene has CDR1 SGHRS and CDR2 YFSETQ. The CDR3 is 15 residues long. The CDR3 DNA reads as TGCGCCAGCAGCGGTAGCGGCGGGAGCACAGATACGCAGTATTTT. This encodes CASSGSGGSTDTQYF.

This chain links TRBV7-2 with TRBJ1-1; D is unclear. This CDR3 has 12 residues. V shed 7 bases and J shed 3 bases, with 9 bases lying between them. Germline values: CDR1 SGHTA, CDR2 FQGNSA. The CDR3 DNA is TGTGCCAGCACCCCCCTAGACACTGAAGCTTTCTTT. Translation: CASTPLDTEAFF.

CDR3 in amino acids: CAWSPGPTEAFF. The CDR3 region has the DNA TGTGCCTGGAGCCCAGGGCCCACTGAAGCTTTCTTT. The J gene is TRBJ1-1, the V gene TRBV30, with TRBD1 as a possible D gene (5 bases). This CDR3 region has 12 residues. V was shortened by 3 bases and J by 4 bases, with 9 bases between the two germline ends. The germline V gene encodes CDR1 GTSNPN and CDR2 SVGIG (reference sequence).

The chain employs TRBV3-1 (or the pseudogene TRBV3-2) and TRBJ1-3, with D uncertain. Germline V gene data show CDR1 as LGHDT and CDR2 as YNNKEL (reference sequence). The CDR3 has 14 amino acids. Trimming removed 4 bases at V and 0 bases at J, with 7 bases between. CDR3 residues: CASSPSDSGNTIYF. The DNA of the CDR3 is TGTGCCAGCAGCCCCTCTGACTCTGGAAACACCATATATTTT.

This chain connects TRBV11-3 to TRBJ2-2; 10 bases agree with TRBD2. CDR3 length: 15 amino acids. J lost 3 bases, V lost 5 bases, and 3 bases had no gene match. Per the germline V gene, CDR1 is SGHNT and CDR2 is YENEEA. The CDR3: CASSRTSGDTGELFF. The CDR3 nucleotides are TGTGCCAGCAGCCGGACTAGCGGAGACACCGGGGAGCTGTTTTTT.

The chain combines TRBV7-9 with TRBJ1-6; the D gene is possibly TRBD1 (5 bases). This CDR3 has 17 residues. V lost 5 bases, J lost 9 bases, and 23 bases lay in between. From germline, CDR1 is SEHNR and CDR2 FQNEAQ (reference sequence). Here the CDR3 reads CASSPTYRTGMASPLHF. The CDR3 DNA reads as TGTGCCAGCAGCCCCACGTACAGGACGGGAATGGCTTCACCCCTCCACTTT.

V usage is TRBV10-3 and J usage is TRBJ2-5; 7 nucleotides agree with TRBD1. The CDR3 runs 15 residues. The V gene end was trimmed by 0 bases and the J gene end by 9 bases; junction bases not matched to a gene: 10. The germline V gene has CDR1 ENHRY and CDR2 SYGVKD. CDR3 amino acids: CAISESRQGEIAQYF. CDR3 bases: TGTGCCATCAGTGAGTCGAGGCAGGGGGAAATCGCCCAGTACTTC.